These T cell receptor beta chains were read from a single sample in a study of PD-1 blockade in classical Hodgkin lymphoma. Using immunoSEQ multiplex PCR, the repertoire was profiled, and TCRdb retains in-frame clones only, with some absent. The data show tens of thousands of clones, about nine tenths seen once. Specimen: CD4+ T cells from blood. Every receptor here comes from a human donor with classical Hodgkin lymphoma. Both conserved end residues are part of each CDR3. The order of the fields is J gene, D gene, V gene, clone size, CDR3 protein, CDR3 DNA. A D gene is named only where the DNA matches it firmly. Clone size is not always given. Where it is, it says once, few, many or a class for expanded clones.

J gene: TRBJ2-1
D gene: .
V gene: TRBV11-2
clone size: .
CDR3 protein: CASSPNRVNEQFF
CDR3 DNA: TGTGCCAGCAGCCCCAATCGGGTCAATGAGCAGTTCTTC

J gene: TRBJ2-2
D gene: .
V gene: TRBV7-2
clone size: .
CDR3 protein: CASSSLRGGELFF
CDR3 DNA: TGTGCCAGCAGCTCTTTGCGCGGCGGGGAGCTGTTTTTT

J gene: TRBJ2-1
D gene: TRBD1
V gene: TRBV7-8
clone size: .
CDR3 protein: CASSFRRDRVGEQFF
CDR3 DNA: TGTGCCAGCAGCTTTCGCCGGGACAGGGTAGGTGAGCAGTTCTTC

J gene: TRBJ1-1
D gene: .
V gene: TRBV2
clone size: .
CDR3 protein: CASSEALVSLAFF
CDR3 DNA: TGTGCCAGCAGTGAAGCGCTTGTCTCCCTGGCGTTCTTT

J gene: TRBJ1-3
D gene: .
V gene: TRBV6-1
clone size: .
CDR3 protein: CASSGGAVNSGNTIYF
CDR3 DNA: TGTGCCAGCAGTGGGGGAGCAGTCAACTCTGGAAACACCATATATTTT

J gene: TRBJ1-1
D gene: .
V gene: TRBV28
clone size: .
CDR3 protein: CASSLRTGEAFF
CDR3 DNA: TGTGCCAGCAGTTTAAGGACGGGTGAAGCTTTCTTT

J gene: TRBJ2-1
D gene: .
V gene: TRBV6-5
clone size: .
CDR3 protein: CASSRKASSYNEQFF
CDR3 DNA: TGTGCCAGCAGCCGGAAGGCGAGCTCCTACAATGAGCAGTTCTTC

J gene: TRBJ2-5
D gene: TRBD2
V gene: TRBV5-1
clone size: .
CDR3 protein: CASSLGLADKETQYF
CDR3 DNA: TGCGCCAGCAGCTTGGGTCTAGCGGATAAAGAGACCCAGTACTTC

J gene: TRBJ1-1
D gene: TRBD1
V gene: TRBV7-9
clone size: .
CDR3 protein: CASSSSKGAGTEAFF
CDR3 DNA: TGTGCCAGCAGCTCCTCCAAGGGGGCGGGCACTGAAGCTTTCTTT

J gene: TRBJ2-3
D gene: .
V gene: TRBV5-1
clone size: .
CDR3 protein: CASKTAERRDTQYF
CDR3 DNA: TGCGCCAGCAAGACGGCGGAGCGGAGAGATACGCAGTATTTT

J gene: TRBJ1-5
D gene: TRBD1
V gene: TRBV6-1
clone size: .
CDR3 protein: CASTRTGVGNQPQHF
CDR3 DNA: TGTGCCAGCACCCGGACAGGGGTCGGGAATCAGCCCCAGCATTTT

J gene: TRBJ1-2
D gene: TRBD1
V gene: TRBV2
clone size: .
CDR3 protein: CASSEVTGPYGYTF
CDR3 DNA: TGTGCCAGCAGTGAAGTGACAGGGCCTTATGGCTACACCTTC

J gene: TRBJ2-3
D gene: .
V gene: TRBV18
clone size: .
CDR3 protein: CASSPLGDTQYF
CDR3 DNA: TGTGCCAGCTCACCACTGGGTGATACGCAGTATTTT

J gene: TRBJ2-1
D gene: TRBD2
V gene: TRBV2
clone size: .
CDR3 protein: CASSATSGRDEQFF
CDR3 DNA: TGTGCCAGCAGCGCTACTAGCGGGAGGGATGAGCAGTTCTTC

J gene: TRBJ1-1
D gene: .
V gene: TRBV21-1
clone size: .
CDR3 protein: CASSKALRQGLMNTEAFF
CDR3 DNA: TGTGCCAGCAGCAAAGCTCTGAGGCAGGGTCTGATGAACACTGAAGCTTTCTTT

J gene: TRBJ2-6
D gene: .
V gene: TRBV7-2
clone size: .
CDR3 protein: CASSGDAGAIISLANVLTF
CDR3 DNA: TGTGCCAGCAGCGGAGACGCAGGGGCTATTATAAGTTTGGCCAACGTCCTGACTTTC

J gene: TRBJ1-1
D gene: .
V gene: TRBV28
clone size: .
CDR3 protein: CASSLATDENEAFF
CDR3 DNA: TGTGCCAGTAGTTTGGCAACCGACGAGAATGAAGCTTTCTTT

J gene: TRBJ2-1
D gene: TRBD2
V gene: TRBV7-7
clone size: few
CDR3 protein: CASSFSSGDYNEQFF
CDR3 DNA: TGTGCTAGCAGCTTCTCTAGCGGGGATTACAATGAGCAGTTCTTC

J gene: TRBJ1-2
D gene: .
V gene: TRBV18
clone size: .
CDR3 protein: CASSPWIGEPNYGYTF
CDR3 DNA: TGTGCCAGCTCACCATGGATCGGGGAGCCTAACTATGGCTACACCTTC

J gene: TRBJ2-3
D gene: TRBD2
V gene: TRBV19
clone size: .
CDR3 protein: CASSIGTSGSTDTQYF
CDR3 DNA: TGTGCCAGTAGTATCGGGACTAGCGGGAGCACAGATACGCAGTATTTT

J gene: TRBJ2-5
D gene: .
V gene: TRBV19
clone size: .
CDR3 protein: CASTPGPVGGLVQETQYF
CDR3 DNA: TGTGCCAGTACCCCAGGTCCTGTGGGGGGCCTGGTCCAAGAGACCCAGTACTTC

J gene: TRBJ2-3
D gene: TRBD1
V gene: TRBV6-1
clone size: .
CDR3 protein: CASSLRQGGADTQYF
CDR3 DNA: TGTGCCAGCAGTCTGAGACAGGGGGGTGCAGATACGCAGTATTTT

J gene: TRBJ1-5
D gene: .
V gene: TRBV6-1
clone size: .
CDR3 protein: CASKRPDSSNQPQHF
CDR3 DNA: TGTGCCAGCAAACGTCCCGACAGTAGCAATCAGCCCCAGCATTTT

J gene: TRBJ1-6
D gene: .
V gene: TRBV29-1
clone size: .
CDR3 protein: CSVAVDSSYNSPLHF
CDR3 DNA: TGCAGCGTTGCGGTAGACAGCTCCTATAATTCACCCCTCCACTTT

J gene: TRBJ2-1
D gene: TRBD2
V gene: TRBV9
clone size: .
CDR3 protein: CASSVAGGSYNEQFF
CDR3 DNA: TGTGCCAGCAGCGTAGCGGGAGGATCCTACAATGAGCAGTTCTTC

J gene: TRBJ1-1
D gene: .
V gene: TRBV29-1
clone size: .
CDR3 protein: CSVQAGRTAEAFF
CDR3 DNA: TGCAGCGTTCAGGCGGGACGGACGGCTGAAGCTTTCTTT

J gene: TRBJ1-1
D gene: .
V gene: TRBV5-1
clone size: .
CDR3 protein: CASSFGGHVGTEAFF
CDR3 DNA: TGCGCCAGCAGCTTTGGGGGGCACGTGGGCACTGAAGCTTTCTTT

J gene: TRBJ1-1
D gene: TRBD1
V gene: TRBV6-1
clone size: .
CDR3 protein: CASSGWDRGLWNTEAFF
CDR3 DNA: TGTGCCAGCAGTGGATGGGACAGGGGGCTTTGGAATACTGAAGCTTTCTTT

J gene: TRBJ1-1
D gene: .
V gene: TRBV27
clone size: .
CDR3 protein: CASRYRLNTEAFF
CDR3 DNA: TGTGCCAGCAGGTACAGATTGAACACTGAAGCTTTCTTT

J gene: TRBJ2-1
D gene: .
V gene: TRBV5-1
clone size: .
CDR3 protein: CASSFGVEIHPREQFF
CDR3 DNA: TGCGCCAGCAGCTTTGGGGTAGAGATTCACCCCAGGGAGCAGTTCTTC

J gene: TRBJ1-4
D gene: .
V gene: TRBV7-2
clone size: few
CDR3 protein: CASSWNGATNEKLFF
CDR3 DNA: TGTGCCAGCAGCTGGAACGGAGCAACTAATGAAAAACTGTTTTTT

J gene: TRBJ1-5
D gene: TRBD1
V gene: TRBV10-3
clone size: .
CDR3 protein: CATSTGQGGISNQPQHF
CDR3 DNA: TGTGCCACCTCGACGGGACAGGGTGGGATTAGCAATCAGCCCCAGCATTTT

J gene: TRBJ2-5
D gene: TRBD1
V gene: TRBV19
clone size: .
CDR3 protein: CASSSRDRRTGWETQYF
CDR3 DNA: TGTGCCAGTAGTTCCCGGGACAGGAGGACGGGGTGGGAGACCCAGTACTTC

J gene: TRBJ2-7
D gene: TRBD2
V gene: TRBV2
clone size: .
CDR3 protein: CASSEIAGHYEQYF
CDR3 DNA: TGTGCCAGCAGTGAGATAGCGGGACATTACGAGCAGTACTTC

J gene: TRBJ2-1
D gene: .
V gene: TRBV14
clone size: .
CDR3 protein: CASSQAGEQFF
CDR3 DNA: TGTGCCAGCAGCCAAGCGGGTGAGCAGTTCTTC

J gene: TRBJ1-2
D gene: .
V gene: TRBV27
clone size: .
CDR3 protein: CASSLGFPLAGGYTF
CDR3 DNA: TGTGCCAGCAGCCTAGGGTTTCCTCTAGCGGGAGGCTACACCTTC

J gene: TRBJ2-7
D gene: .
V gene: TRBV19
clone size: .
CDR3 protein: CASRSLGEQYF
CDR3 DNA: TGTGCCAGTAGGAGTCTGGGTGAGCAGTACTTC

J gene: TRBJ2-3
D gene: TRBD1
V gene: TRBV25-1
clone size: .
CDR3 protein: CASSGDRARTDTQYF
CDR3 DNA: TGTGCCAGCAGTGGTGACAGGGCCCGCACAGATACGCAGTATTTT

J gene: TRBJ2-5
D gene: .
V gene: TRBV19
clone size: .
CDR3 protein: CASSIGLRETQYF
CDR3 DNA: TGTGCCAGTAGTATAGGTTTAAGAGAGACCCAGTACTTC

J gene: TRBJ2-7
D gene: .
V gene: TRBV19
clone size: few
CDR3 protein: CASRPGLGGEQYF
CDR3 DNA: TGTGCCAGTAGACCGGGACTTGGGGGTGAGCAGTACTTC